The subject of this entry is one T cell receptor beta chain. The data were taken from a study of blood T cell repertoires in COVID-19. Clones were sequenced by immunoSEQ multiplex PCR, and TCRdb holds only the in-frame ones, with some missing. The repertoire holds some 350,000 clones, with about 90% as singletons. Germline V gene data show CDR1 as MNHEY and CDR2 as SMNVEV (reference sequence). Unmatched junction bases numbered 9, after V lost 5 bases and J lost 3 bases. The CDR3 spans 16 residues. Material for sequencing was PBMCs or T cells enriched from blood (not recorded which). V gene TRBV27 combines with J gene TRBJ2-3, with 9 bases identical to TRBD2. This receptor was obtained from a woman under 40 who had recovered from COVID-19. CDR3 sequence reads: CASSLSASGVTDTQYF. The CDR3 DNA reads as TGTGCCAGCAGTCTGAGTGCTAGCGGGGTGACAGATACGCAGTATTTT.